The 24 T cell receptor beta chains below all came from one sample that was sequenced in a study of cytomegalovirus exposure and HLA in healthy donors. This PCR relied on a set of 60 Vbeta primers and 13 Jbeta primers. Profiling relied on immunoSEQ multiplex PCR, and the TCRdb table lists in-frame clones only, not all of them. Of roughly 99,000 clones listed, roughly 82% are singletons. Sequencing input: PBMCs. These receptors originate from a man aged 30-40 years in good health and CMV-seropositive.

This clone was counted between two and nine times. V usage is TRBV21-1 and J usage is TRBJ1-3. TRBV21-1 is flagged as a pseudogene. This CDR3 has 13 residues. In DNA, the CDR3 is TGTGCCAGCAGCAACACGGTTCCGAACACCATATATTTT. It translates to CASSNTVPNTIYF.

In DNA form, the CDR3 reads TGTGCCAGCAGTCCCGGCGACAGGGGCCTGGTTGGCTACACCTTC. This codes for CASSPGDRGLVGYTF. The chain recombines TRBV28 with TRBJ1-2, with TRBD1 identical over 8 bases. V gave up 5 bases and J gave up 7 bases; unmatched junction bases: 12. Looked up from germline, CDR1 is MDHEN and CDR2 is SYDVKM. This CDR3 has 15 residues.

As DNA, the CDR3 is TGTGCCAGCAGCCCCCCTTTCCCTGATGAGCAGTTCTTC. Protein sequence: CASSPPFPDEQFF. V gene TRBV11-2 combines with J gene TRBJ2-1; D uncertain. Between the trimmed V and J ends, which lost 5 bases and 8 bases, there was a span of 13 bases. The CDR3 is made up of 13 amino acids. Looked up from germline, CDR1 is SGHAT and CDR2 is FQNNGV.

This chain connects TRBV5-6 to TRBJ1-6; 8 bases align to TRBD1. J was trimmed by 7 bases and V by 4 bases; bases with no gene match: 10. This CDR3 region has 16 residues. Germline CDR1 reads SGHDT; CDR2 reads YYEEEE. The CDR3 DNA reads TGTGCCAGCAGCGTTAAGACAGGGGCTCGGAATTCACCCCTCCACTTT. Its translation: CASSVKTGARNSPLHF. Looking up the rest from reference TRBV5-6 and TRBJ1-6 gives the full variable domain: DAGVTQSPTHLIKTRGQQVTLRCSPKSGHDTVSWYQQALGQGPQFIFQYYEEEERQRGNFPDRFSGHQFPNYSSELNVNALLLGDSALYLCASSVKTGARNSPLHFGNGTRLTVT.

The chain carries TRBV2 and TRBJ2-7, with D perhaps TRBD1 (6 bases). The CDR3 runs to 14 residues. V was shortened by 5 bases and J by 5 bases, with 16 bases between the two germline ends. From germline, CDR1 is SNHLY and CDR2 FYNNEI. The CDR3 here is CASSLTGTGNEQYF. CDR3 nucleotides: TGTGCCAGCAGTTTGACAGGAACCGGGAACGAGCAGTACTTC. Complete variable domain (other parts from reference TRBV2 and TRBJ2-7): EPEVTQTPSHQVTQMGQEVILRCVPISNHLYFYWYRQILGQKVEFLVSFYNNEISEKSEIFDDQFSVERPDGSNFTLKIRSTKLEDSAMYFCASSLTGTGNEQYFGPGTRLTVT.

The chain has TRBV29-1 and TRBJ2-2; a possible D gene is TRBD2 (5 bases). This CDR3 has 12 amino acids. CDR1 is SQVTM, CDR2 ANQGSEA, per germline. Trimming pared 6 bases from V and 5 bases from J, leaving 10 bases between. CDR3 sequence: CSVLPGTGELFF. Here the CDR3 DNA reads TGCAGCGTCCTCCCGGGGACCGGGGAGCTGTTTTTT.

J is TRBJ1-2 and V is TRBV7-6, with a possible D match to TRBD1 (6 bases). This CDR3 has 12 amino acids. The germline gives CDR1 SGHVS, CDR2 FNYEAQ. V was trimmed by 5 bases and J by 8 bases, leaving 12 bases between them. For the CDR3, the DNA is TGTGCCAGCAGCCGCAGGGGCGAGGGCTACACCTTC. Residues: CASSRRGEGYTF.

The genes are TRBV10-3 and TRBJ2-7; D is unresolved. The CDR3 covers 11 residues. The germline gives CDR1 ENHRY, CDR2 SYGVKD. V was clipped by 3 bases and J by 5 bases, with 5 bases between them. CDR3 residues: CAISDPNEQYF. The CDR3 nucleotides are TGTGCCATCAGTGATCCTAACGAGCAGTACTTC.

This chain uses TRBV18 with TRBJ2-1; 9 nucleotides agree with TRBD2. CDR1 and CDR2 from the germline V gene are KGHSH and LQKENI. With V trimmed by 4 bases and J by 3 bases, 10 bases remained unmatched. The CDR3 sequence is 17 residues long. This CDR3 reads CASSRTRTSANYNEQFF. CDR3 nucleotides: TGTGCCAGCTCACGAACTAGGACTAGCGCGAACTACAATGAGCAGTTCTTC.

This chain uses TRBV5-5 with TRBJ1-1; D remains ambiguous. V was shortened by 2 bases and J by 1 base, with 9 bases between the two germline ends. The CDR3 has 14 residues. Germline CDR1 SGHKS, CDR2 YYEKEE (reference sequence). The CDR3 region is CASSLRSGNTEAFF. As DNA, the CDR3 is TGTGCCAGCAGCTTACGTTCCGGGAACACTGAAGCTTTCTTT.

This clone was counted a single time. V and J are TRBV19 and TRBJ1-4, with D possibly being TRBD1 (6 bases). CDR3 length: 16 amino acids. Trimming pared 3 bases from V and 2 bases from J, leaving 13 bases between. Germline V gives CDR1 LNHDA, CDR2 SQIVND (reference sequence). The CDR3 here is CASSILGAPTNEKLFF. DNA of the CDR3: TGTGCCAGTAGTATTCTGGGGGCGCCGACTAATGAAAAACTGTTTTTT.

The chain couples TRBV5-1 to TRBJ1-1; TRBD1 might be the D (6 bases). V gave up 5 bases and J gave up 0 bases, with 8 bases separating them. This CDR3 contains 13 residues. Germline values: CDR1 SGHRS, CDR2 YFSETQ. The CDR3 reads CASRRDMNTEAFF. CDR3 nucleotide sequence: TGCGCCAGCAGACGGGACATGAACACTGAAGCTTTCTTT.

The rearrangement links TRBV7-8 to TRBJ2-5, with D perhaps matching TRBD1 (5 bases). From germline, CDR1 is SGHVS and CDR2 FQNEAQ. With 0 bases removed from V and 9 bases from J, the gap between germline ends came to 17 bases. The CDR3 extends over 15 amino acids. The CDR3 nucleotides are TGTGCCAGCAGCTTAGCGCGGATCAGCCTAGGGGCCCAGTACTTC. Encoded protein: CASSLARISLGAQYF. The full variable domain, completed using reference TRBV7-8 and TRBJ2-5, is GAGVSQSPRYKVAKRGQDVALRCDPISGHVSLFWYQQALGQGPEFLTYFQNEAQLDKSGLPSDRFFAERPEGSVSTLKIQRTQQEDSAVYLCASSLARISLGAQYFGPGTRLLVL.

Here the CDR3 DNA reads TGCGCCAGCAGCCGCGTCGAAGGGGGGCCGGGGGGGGGTGAGCAGTTCTTC. Encoded protein: CASSRVEGGPGGGEQFF. The V call is TRBV5-1, the J call TRBJ2-1; TRBD2 agrees at 8 bases. CDR3 length equals 17 residues. Germline lookup yields CDR1 SGHRS and CDR2 YFSETQ. Trimming removed 4 bases from V and 9 bases from J; junction bases left unmatched: 18.

The chain couples TRBV7-9 to TRBJ1-2; the D is unclear. Germline assignment: CDR1 SEHNR and CDR2 FQNEAQ (reference sequence). Trimming stripped 4 bases from V and 5 bases from J, with 8 bases between. CDR3 length equals 12 residues. This CDR3 is CASSSRGYGYTF. CDR3 DNA: TGTGCCAGCAGCTCACGGGGTTATGGCTACACCTTC.

The chain couples TRBV5-4 to TRBJ2-3; tentatively, D is TRBD1 (6 bases). Germline V lookup: CDR1 SGHNT, CDR2 YYREEE (reference sequence). The CDR3 extends over 15 amino acids. The V gene lost 5 bases and the J gene lost 0 bases, with 13 bases spanning the gap. CDR3 DNA: TGTGCCAGCAGACAGGGTACCACTAGCACAGATACGCAGTATTTT. Residues: CASRQGTTSTDTQYF.

The CDR3 sequence is CASSLSITRTGHTEAFF. For the CDR3, the DNA is TGCGCCAGCAGCTTGTCGATTACCAGGACAGGCCACACTGAAGCTTTCTTT. The V gene is TRBV5-1, the J gene TRBJ1-1; 7 bases are shared with TRBD1. Germline V CDR1 and CDR2: SGHRS, YFSETQ. The CDR3 runs 17 residues. The trim removed 1 base at V and 3 bases at J, leaving 12 bases unmatched.

The sample holds a few counts of this clone. This chain connects TRBV7-2 to TRBJ2-1; 11 bases align to TRBD2. This CDR3 has 16 residues. The V gene's germline CDR1 is SGHTA and CDR2 FQGNSA. Unmatched junction bases numbered 7, after V lost 5 bases and J lost 4 bases. Written as DNA, the CDR3 is TGTGCCAGCAGCCAAAGACTAGCGGGGTTATACAATGAGCAGTTCTTC. Protein sequence: CASSQRLAGLYNEQFF.

This clone was counted a single time. CDR3 residues: CASSPFISDQPQHF. CDR3 DNA sequence: TGTGCCAGCAGTCCCTTCATAAGCGATCAGCCCCAGCATTTT. The genes are TRBV5-8 and TRBJ1-5; D call uncertain. This CDR3 is built from 14 residues. CDR1 is SGHTS, CDR2 YDEGEE, per germline. With 5 bases removed from V and 5 bases from J, the gap between germline ends came to 14 bases.

V usage is TRBV10-3 and J usage is TRBJ2-7; weak D call: TRBD2 (6 bases). Trimming left V 2 bases short and J 6 bases short, with 11 bases between. The CDR3 runs to 13 residues. Germline V gene sequence: CDR1 ENHRY, CDR2 SYGVKD. CDR3 DNA sequence: TGTGCCATCAGTGAGACTAGCCGGAGCGAGCAGTACTTC. It is translated as CAISETSRSEQYF.

The chain carries TRBV6-5 and TRBJ2-1; TRBD2 aligns across 8 bases. This CDR3 contains 15 residues. The V segment lost 2 bases and the J segment 3 bases; nucleotides outside the gene matches: 3. The germline V gene has CDR1 MNHEY and CDR2 SVGAGI. The CDR3 DNA follows: TGTGCCAGCAGTTACGGCAGCGGGGGCTACAATGAGCAGTTCTTC. Its protein is CASSYGSGGYNEQFF.

The chain links TRBV10-3 to TRBJ2-5; a possible D gene is TRBD2 (7 bases). The CDR3 covers 14 residues. The ends were cut back, 3 bases at V and 5 bases at J, with 13 bases in the middle. The germline V gene encodes CDR1 ENHRY and CDR2 SYGVKD. CDR3 sequence: CAISDPRGGETQYF. CDR3 DNA sequence: TGTGCCATCAGTGACCCAAGGGGGGGCGAGACCCAGTACTTC.

The chain uses TRBV5-1 and TRBJ1-1; possibly TRBD1 for D (6 bases). Per germline, CDR1 SGHRS and CDR2 YFSETQ. The V end lost 4 bases, the J end lost 6 bases, and 16 bases lay between the germline ends. The CDR3 runs to 14 residues. CDR3 protein: CASSVQGADPEAFF. The CDR3 region has the DNA TGCGCCAGCAGCGTACAGGGAGCCGACCCTGAAGCTTTCTTT.

The chain couples TRBV6-1 to TRBJ1-5; D not certain. This CDR3 is 13 amino acids long. V was shortened by 1 base and J by 5 bases, with 6 bases between the two germline ends. CDR1 and CDR2 from the germline V gene are MNHNS and SASEGT. CDR3 nucleotides: TGTGCCAGCAGTGAAGGAGTTTATCAGCCCCAGCATTTT. Protein: CASSEGVYQPQHF.